Listed here is a single T cell receptor beta chain. This sample was included in a study of radiotherapy plus CTLA-4 blockade in lung cancer. Study as a whole: Objective response rate was roughly 19%; disease control rate, 25% to 35%.

The study treated chemo-refractory metastatic non-small-cell lung cancer patients with focal radiation plus ipilimumab CTLA-4 blockade. The V and J ends lost 6 bases and 5 bases, in that order; junction bases with no gene match: 5. The CDR3 contains 12 residues. The V gene's germline CDR1 is SQVTM and CDR2 ANQGSEA. The protocol was immunoSEQ multiplex PCR, while the TCRdb copy is restricted to in-frame clones and leaves out a portion. The table shows about 98,000 clones, with approximately 85% occurring only once. This TCR was recovered from a human donor with non-small cell lung cancer who had a partial response to radiotherapy plus ipilimumab. This chain joins TRBV29-1 and TRBJ1-2; TRBD1 matches at 8 bases. The material sequenced was peripheral blood, taken from a patient treated with radiotherapy plus ipilimumab. DNA for the CDR3: TGCAGCGTCCGGACAGGGATATATGGCTACACCTTC. As protein: CSVRTGIYGYTF.